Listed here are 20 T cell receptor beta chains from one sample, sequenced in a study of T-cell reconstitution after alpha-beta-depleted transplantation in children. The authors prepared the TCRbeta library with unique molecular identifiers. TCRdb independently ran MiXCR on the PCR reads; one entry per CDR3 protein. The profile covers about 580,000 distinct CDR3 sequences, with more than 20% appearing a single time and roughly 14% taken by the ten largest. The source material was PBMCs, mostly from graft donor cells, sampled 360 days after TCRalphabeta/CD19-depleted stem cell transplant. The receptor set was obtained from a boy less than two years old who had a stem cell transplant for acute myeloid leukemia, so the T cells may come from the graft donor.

The DNA of the CDR3 is TGCAGTGCTTCCCCCCTCCAGGCGAATCAGCCCCAGCATTTT. Translated: CSASPLQANQPQHF. The chain joins TRBV20-1 to TRBJ1-5; D is uncertain. V shed 5 bases and J shed 4 bases, with 15 bases lying between them. The CDR3 has 14 residues. Per the germline V gene, CDR1 is DFQATT and CDR2 is SNEGSKA (reference sequence).

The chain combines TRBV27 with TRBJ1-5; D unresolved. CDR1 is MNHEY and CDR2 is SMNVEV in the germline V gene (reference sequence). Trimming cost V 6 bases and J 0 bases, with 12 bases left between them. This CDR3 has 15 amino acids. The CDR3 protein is CASRANLYSNQPQHF. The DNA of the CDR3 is TGTGCCAGCAGGGCTAACCTCTATAGCAATCAGCCCCAGCATTTT.

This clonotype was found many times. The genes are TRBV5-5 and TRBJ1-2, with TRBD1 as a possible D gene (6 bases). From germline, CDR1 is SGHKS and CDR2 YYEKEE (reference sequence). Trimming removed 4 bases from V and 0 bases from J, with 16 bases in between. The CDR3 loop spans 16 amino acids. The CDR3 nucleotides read TGTGCCAGCAGCGTCCGGGACACCATACCTAACTATGGCTACACCTTC. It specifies CASSVRDTIPNYGYTF.

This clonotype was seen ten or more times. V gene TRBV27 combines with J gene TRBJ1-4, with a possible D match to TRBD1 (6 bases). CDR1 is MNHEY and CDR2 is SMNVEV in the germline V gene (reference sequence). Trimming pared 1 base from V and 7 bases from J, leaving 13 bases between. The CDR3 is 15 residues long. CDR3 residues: CASSLLGDIAEKLFF. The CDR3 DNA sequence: TGTGCCAGCAGTTTATTGGGGGACATAGCTGAAAAACTGTTTTTT.

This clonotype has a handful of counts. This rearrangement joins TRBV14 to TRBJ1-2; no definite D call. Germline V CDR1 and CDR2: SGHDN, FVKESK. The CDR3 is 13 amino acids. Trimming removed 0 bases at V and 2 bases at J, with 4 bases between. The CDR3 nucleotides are TGTGCCAGCAGCCAAGAAGCGAACTATGGCTACACCTTC. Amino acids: CASSQEANYGYTF.

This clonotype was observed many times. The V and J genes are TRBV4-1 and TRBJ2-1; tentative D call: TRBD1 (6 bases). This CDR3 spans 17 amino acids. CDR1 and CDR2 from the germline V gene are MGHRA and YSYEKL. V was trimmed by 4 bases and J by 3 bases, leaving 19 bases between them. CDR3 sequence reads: CASSPRSSPGDYNEQFF. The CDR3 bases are TGCGCCAGCAGCCCAAGATCTTCCCCAGGGGACTACAATGAGCAGTTCTTC.

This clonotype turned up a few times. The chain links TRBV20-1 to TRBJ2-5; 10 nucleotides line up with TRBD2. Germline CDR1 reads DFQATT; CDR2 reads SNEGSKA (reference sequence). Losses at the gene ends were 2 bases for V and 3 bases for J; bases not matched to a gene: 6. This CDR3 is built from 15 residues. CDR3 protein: CSARNSGGPKETQYF. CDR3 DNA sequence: TGCAGTGCTAGAAATAGCGGGGGGCCTAAAGAGACCCAGTACTTC.

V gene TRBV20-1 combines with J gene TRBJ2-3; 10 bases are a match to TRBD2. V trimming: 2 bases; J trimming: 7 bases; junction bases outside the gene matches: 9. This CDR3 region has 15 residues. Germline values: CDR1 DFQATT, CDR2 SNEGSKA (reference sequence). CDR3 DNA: TGCAGTGCTAGAACTAGCGGGGCCAGTTTAAATACGCAGTATTTT. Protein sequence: CSARTSGASLNTQYF.

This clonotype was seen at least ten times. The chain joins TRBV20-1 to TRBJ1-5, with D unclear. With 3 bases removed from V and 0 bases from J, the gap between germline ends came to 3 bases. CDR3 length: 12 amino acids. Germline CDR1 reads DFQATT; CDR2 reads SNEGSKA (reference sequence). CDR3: CSARYSNQPQHF. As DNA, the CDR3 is TGCAGTGCTAGGTATAGCAATCAGCCCCAGCATTTT.

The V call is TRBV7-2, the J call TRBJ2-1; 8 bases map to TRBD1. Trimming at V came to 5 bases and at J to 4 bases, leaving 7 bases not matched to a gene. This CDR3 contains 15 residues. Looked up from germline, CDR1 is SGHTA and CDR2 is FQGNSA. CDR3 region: CASSPWDRSYNEQFF. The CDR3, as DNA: TGTGCCAGCAGCCCCTGGGACAGGAGTTACAATGAGCAGTTCTTC.

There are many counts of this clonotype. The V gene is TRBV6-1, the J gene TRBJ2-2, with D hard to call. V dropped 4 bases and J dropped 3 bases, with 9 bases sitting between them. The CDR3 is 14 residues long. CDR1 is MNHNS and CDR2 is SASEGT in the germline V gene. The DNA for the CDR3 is TGTGCCAGCAGTGGGTCATTTGACACCGGGGAGCTGTTTTTT. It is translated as CASSGSFDTGELFF.

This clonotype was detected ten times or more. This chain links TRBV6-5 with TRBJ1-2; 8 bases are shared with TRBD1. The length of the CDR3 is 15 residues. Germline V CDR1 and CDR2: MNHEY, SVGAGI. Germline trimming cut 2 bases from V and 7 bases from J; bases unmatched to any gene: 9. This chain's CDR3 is CASSYPLDRVSGYTF. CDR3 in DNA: TGTGCCAGCAGTTACCCCCTGGACAGGGTCTCTGGCTACACCTTC.

CDR3 nucleotide sequence: TGCAGCGTTGGGATAGCGGGGATGACTAGCACAGATACGCAGTATTTT. This encodes CSVGIAGMTSTDTQYF. The chain carries TRBV29-1 and TRBJ2-3; 8 bases are a match to TRBD2. This CDR3 is built from 16 residues. The V and J ends lost 4 bases and 0 bases, in that order; junction bases with no gene match: 9. Germline-derived CDR1 and CDR2 are SQVTM and ANQGSEA.

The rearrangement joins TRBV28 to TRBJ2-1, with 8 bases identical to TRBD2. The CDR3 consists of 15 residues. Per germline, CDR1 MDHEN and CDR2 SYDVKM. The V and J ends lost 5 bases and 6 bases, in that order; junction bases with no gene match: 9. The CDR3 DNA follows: TGTGCCAGCAGTATCGAGCGGGGGTTTGTCAATGAGCAGTTCTTC. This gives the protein CASSIERGFVNEQFF.

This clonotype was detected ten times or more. Written as DNA, the CDR3 is TGCGCCAGCAGCTTCTACAGTGGGGGAGGACCGAATGAAAAACTGTTTTTT. It encodes CASSFYSGGGPNEKLFF. The J gene is TRBJ1-4, the V gene TRBV5-1; the D gene is possibly TRBD1 (5 bases). The CDR3 covers 17 residues. The germline V gene has CDR1 SGHRS and CDR2 YFSETQ. The V end lost 2 bases, the J end lost 5 bases, and 19 bases lay between the germline ends.

Here the CDR3 reads CASSPWGAEAFF. DNA for the CDR3: TGTGCCAGCAGCCCTTGGGGGGCTGAAGCTTTCTTT. V and J are TRBV7-9 and TRBJ1-1, with a tentative D call TRBD1 (5 bases). CDR1 and CDR2 (germline): SEHNR, FQNEAQ (reference sequence). V dropped 5 bases and J dropped 6 bases, with 10 bases sitting between them. The CDR3 totals 12 residues.

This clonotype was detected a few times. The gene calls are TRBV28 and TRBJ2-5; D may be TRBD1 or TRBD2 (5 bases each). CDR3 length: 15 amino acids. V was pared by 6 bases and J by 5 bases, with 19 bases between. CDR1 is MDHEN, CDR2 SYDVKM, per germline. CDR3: CASRRSGRSSETQYF. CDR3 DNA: TGTGCCAGCAGGCGATCGGGACGTTCCTCGGAGACCCAGTACTTC.

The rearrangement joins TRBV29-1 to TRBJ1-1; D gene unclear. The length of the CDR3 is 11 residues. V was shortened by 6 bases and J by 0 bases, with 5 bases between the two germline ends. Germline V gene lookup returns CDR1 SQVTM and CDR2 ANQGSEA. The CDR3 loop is CSVGMNTEAFF. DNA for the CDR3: TGCAGCGTGGGGATGAACACTGAAGCTTTCTTT.

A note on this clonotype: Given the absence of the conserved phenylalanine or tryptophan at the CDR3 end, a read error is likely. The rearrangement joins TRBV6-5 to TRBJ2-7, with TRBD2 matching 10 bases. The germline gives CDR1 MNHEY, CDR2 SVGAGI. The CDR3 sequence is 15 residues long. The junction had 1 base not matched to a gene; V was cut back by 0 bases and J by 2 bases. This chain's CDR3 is CASSYSGLAAYEQYL. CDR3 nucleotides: TGTGCCAGCAGTTACTCTGGACTAGCGGCCTACGAGCAGTACCTC.

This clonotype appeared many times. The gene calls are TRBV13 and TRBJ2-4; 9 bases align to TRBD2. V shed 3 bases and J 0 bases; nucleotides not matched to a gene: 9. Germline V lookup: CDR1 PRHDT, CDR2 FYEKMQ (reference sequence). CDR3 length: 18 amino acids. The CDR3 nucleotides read TGTGCCAGCAGCTTTAGCTTTAGCGGGGGAAGAGCCAAAAACATTCAGTACTTC. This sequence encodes CASSFSFSGGRAKNIQYF.